The 30 T cell receptor beta chains below were found in one sample sequenced in a study of T cell responses to AZD1222 COVID-19 vaccine. Generated by immunoSEQ multiplex PCR, the TCRdb table keeps only in-frame clones and is missing some. The sample holds 95,000 to 150,000 clones, around 90% seen once. The material was peripheral blood, obtained 28 days after the second dose of the MenACWY control vaccine. The receptors originated from an adult who received the MenACWY meningococcal vaccine as a control.

J is TRBJ1-2 and V is TRBV28, with TRBD1 matching 7 bases. Losses at the gene ends were 1 base for V and 3 bases for J; bases not matched to a gene: 8. The V gene's germline CDR1 is MDHEN and CDR2 SYDVKM. This CDR3 is built from 16 residues. CDR3 bases: TGTGCCAGCAGTTTATTGGCAGGGGGAAATTACTATGGCTACACCTTC. Translation gives CASSLLAGGNYYGYTF.

The chain is built from TRBV20-1 and TRBJ2-2; perhaps TRBD2 as D (5 bases). The CDR3 runs 11 residues. The germline gives CDR1 DFQATT, CDR2 SNEGSKA (reference sequence). V lost 7 bases and J lost 6, with 9 bases in between. CDR3 residues: CSVTRSGELFF. In nucleotides, the CDR3 is TGCAGTGTCACTAGGTCCGGGGAGCTGTTTTTT.

V usage is TRBV23-1 and J usage is TRBJ1-6; 7 bases line up with TRBD1. TRBV23-1 is an ORF, and what it does is uncertain. The ends lost 6 bases at V and 0 bases at J; junction bases unmatched: 17. This CDR3 is built from 20 residues. This CDR3 reads CASSLFILDRPSSYNSPLHF. As DNA, the CDR3 is TGCGCCAGCAGCTTATTTATTCTGGACAGGCCGAGCTCCTATAATTCACCCCTCCACTTT.

The chain links TRBV28 to TRBJ1-4; D is unclear. Germline CDR1 and CDR2: MDHEN and SYDVKM. This CDR3 region has 14 residues. V was cut by 9 bases and J by 7 bases, with 18 bases left in between. The CDR3 sequence: CASSGVDVGEKLFF. The CDR3 DNA follows: TGTGCCAGTAGCGGGGTCGACGTGGGTGAAAAACTGTTTTTT.

The rearrangement links TRBV20-1 to TRBJ2-1, with 10 bases identical to TRBD2. The CDR3 spans 14 residues. Trimming at V came to 3 bases and at J to 7 bases, leaving 6 bases not matched to a gene. CDR1 and CDR2 (germline): DFQATT, SNEGSKA (reference sequence). The CDR3 DNA reads TGCAGTGCTAGTACTACTAGCGGGGCAAATGAGCAGTTCTTC. It codes for CSASTTSGANEQFF.

The gene calls are TRBV4-2 and TRBJ2-7; D is unresolved. This CDR3 has 12 amino acids. Germline lookup yields CDR1 LGHNA and CDR2 YNFKEQ. V lost 1 base to trimming and J lost 3 bases, with 4 bases between them. The CDR3 loop is CASSQVGYEQYF. CDR3 bases: TGTGCCAGCAGCCAAGTTGGCTACGAGCAGTACTTC.

This rearrangement joins TRBV6-1 to TRBJ1-6; perhaps TRBD1 as D (5 bases). The CDR3 extends over 15 amino acids. The germline V gene has CDR1 MNHNS and CDR2 SASEGT. Trimming took off 2 bases at V and 10 bases at J, with 15 bases between the two ends. The CDR3 protein is CASSEFGAGRSPLHF. In DNA form, the CDR3 reads TGTGCCAGCAGTGAATTCGGTGCAGGGCGATCACCCCTCCACTTT.

CDR3 region: CASSSTVNSPLHF. The CDR3 DNA reads TGTGCCAGCAGCTCGACGGTTAATTCACCCCTCCACTTT. The J gene is TRBJ1-6, the V gene TRBV7-9, with unresolved D. This CDR3 has 13 residues. Trimming left V 4 bases short and J 6 bases short, with 7 bases between. The germline V gene has CDR1 SEHNR and CDR2 FQNEAQ (reference sequence).

The chain uses TRBV7-8 and TRBJ2-5; 11 bases map to TRBD2. The J segment lost 3 bases and the V segment lost 1 base, leaving 7 bases of the junction unmatched. Germline lookup yields CDR1 SGHVS and CDR2 FQNEAQ. CDR3 length: 17 amino acids. The CDR3 loop reads CASSLGLAGGKEETQYF. CDR3 in DNA: TGTGCCAGCAGCTTAGGGTTAGCGGGAGGGAAAGAAGAGACCCAGTACTTC.

The chain joins TRBV10-3 to TRBJ1-1; unclear D gene. The V end lost 0 bases, the J end lost 7 bases, and 9 bases lay between the germline ends. The germline CDR1 and CDR2 sequences are ENHRY and SYGVKD. The CDR3 sequence is 13 residues long. The CDR3, as DNA: TGTGCCATCAGTGAGTCGGGGTCAGTTGAAGCTTTCTTT. It yields the protein CAISESGSVEAFF.

Details on this clone: It is unclear where the CDR3 begins or ends on the DNA, so no DNA is shown, and the CDR3 is as TCRdb lists it. This chain connects TRBV21-1 to TRBJ1-5; the table's D call of TRBD1 was not tested on the DNA. TRBV21-1 is reported as a pseudogene. The CDR3 length equals 15 residues, ends included. The CDR3 sequence: CASSKWAGGNQPQHF.

V is TRBV10-3 and J is TRBJ1-4; D unresolved. The germline V gene encodes CDR1 ENHRY and CDR2 SYGVKD. Trimming removed 0 bases at V and 2 bases at J, with 7 bases between. The CDR3 loop spans 15 amino acids. The CDR3, as DNA: TGTGCCATCAGTGAGTCTGGGGTTACTAATGAAAAACTGTTTTTT. Its translation: CAISESGVTNEKLFF.

The gene calls are TRBV13 and TRBJ1-2; maybe TRBD1 (5 bases). The CDR3 is 14 residues long. The V gene lost 8 bases and the J gene lost 10 bases, with 23 bases spanning the gap. Looked up from germline, CDR1 is PRHDT and CDR2 is FYEKMQ (reference sequence). This chain's CDR3 is CASSGTPKTVDYTF. For the CDR3, the DNA is TGTGCCAGCTCCGGGACCCCAAAGACGGTTGACTACACCTTC.

The chain employs TRBV4-2 and TRBJ2-7; no firm D call. CDR1 LGHNA and CDR2 YNFKEQ come from the germline V gene. This CDR3 has 15 amino acids. The germline V and J ends were trimmed by 0 bases and 0 bases, with 9 bases remaining between them. The CDR3 is CASSQELISSYEQYF. Here the CDR3 DNA reads TGTGCCAGCAGCCAAGAATTAATTAGCTCCTACGAGCAGTACTTC.

The chain links TRBV7-8 to TRBJ2-3; no clear D gene. The CDR3 is 14 residues long. The germline V gene encodes CDR1 SGHVS and CDR2 FQNEAQ. V was shortened by 4 bases and J by 6 bases, with 14 bases between the two germline ends. As DNA, the CDR3 is TGTGCCAGCAGCTCGCGAGGCGGAAGTGATACGCAGTATTTT. Translating it yields CASSSRGGSDTQYF.

This sequence joins TRBV7-2 and TRBJ1-3; no clear D gene. CDR1 SGHTA and CDR2 FQGNSA come from the germline V gene. This CDR3 spans 11 amino acids. V was pared by 1 base and J by 8 bases, with 3 bases between. CDR3 residues: CASSLGYTIYF. As DNA, the CDR3 is TGTGCCAGCAGCTTAGGCTACACCATATATTTT.

In this sample, this clone is medium-sized (0.01 to 0.1%). V is TRBV3-1 (or the pseudogene TRBV3-2) and J is TRBJ2-5; 14 bases agree with TRBD2. Losses at the gene ends were 0 bases for V and 5 bases for J; bases not matched to a gene: 2. The CDR3 has 16 amino acids. Germline lookup yields CDR1 LGHDT and CDR2 YNNKEL (reference sequence). The CDR3 sequence is CASSQETSGGAETQYF. The CDR3 DNA sequence: TGTGCCAGCAGCCAAGAGACTAGCGGGGGGGCGGAGACCCAGTACTTC.

The chain couples TRBV28 to TRBJ2-6; D gene unclear. The CDR3 totals 13 residues. Germline V lookup: CDR1 MDHEN, CDR2 SYDVKM. V lost 6 bases to trimming and J lost 4 bases, with 7 bases between them. CDR3 region: CASRGSGANVLTF. The CDR3, as DNA: TGTGCCAGCAGGGGTTCCGGGGCCAACGTCCTGACTTTC.

This chain links TRBV5-1 with TRBJ2-2, with 12 bases matching TRBD2. The CDR3 contains 19 residues. Trimming at V came to 1 base and at J to 5 bases, leaving 12 bases not matched to a gene. Germline CDR1 reads SGHRS; CDR2 reads YFSETQ. The DNA for the CDR3 is TGCGCCAGCAGCTTGTTTAATCCCCGACTAGCGGGAGAGACCGGGGAGCTGTTTTTT. Amino acids: CASSLFNPRLAGETGELFF.

The chain couples TRBV5-1 to TRBJ2-5; 10 nucleotides line up with TRBD1. V lost 4 bases, J lost 5 bases, and 8 bases stayed unmatched. This CDR3 comprises 15 residues. Germline V gene lookup returns CDR1 SGHRS and CDR2 YFSETQ. DNA for the CDR3: TGCGCCAGCAGCCGACGGACAGGGGGAGGGGAGACCCAGTACTTC. Protein product: CASSRRTGGGETQYF.

The rearrangement uses TRBV18 and TRBJ1-1; D possibly corresponds to TRBD1 (5 bases). The CDR3 extends over 15 amino acids. Germline-derived CDR1 and CDR2 are KGHSH and LQKENI. V was clipped by 2 bases and J by 4 bases, with 14 bases between them. The CDR3 DNA is TGTGCCAGCTCACCAATGCGGCAGGGCCTCACTGAAGCTTTCTTT. It is translated as CASSPMRQGLTEAFF.

The rearrangement links TRBV19 to TRBJ1-1; 10 nucleotides match TRBD1. Germline trimming cut 6 bases from V and 0 bases from J; bases unmatched to any gene: 1. Looked up from germline, CDR1 is LNHDA and CDR2 is SQIVND (reference sequence). This CDR3 region has 14 residues. The CDR3 sequence is CASRGQGLNTEAFF. The CDR3 nucleotides read TGTGCCAGTAGGGGACAGGGGTTGAACACTGAAGCTTTCTTT.

The chain links TRBV10-2 to TRBJ1-5; D perhaps matches TRBD1 (6 bases). This CDR3 is 16 amino acids long. The V end lost 3 bases, the J end lost 2 bases, and 14 bases lay between the germline ends. Germline V gene data show CDR1 as WSHSY and CDR2 as SAAADI. The CDR3 nucleotides are TGCGCCAGCAGTGACTATCACAGGGCCGGCAATCAGCCCCAGCATTTT. Residues: CASSDYHRAGNQPQHF.

J is TRBJ1-2 and V is TRBV5-8, with 8 positions matching TRBD1. CDR1 is SGHTS and CDR2 is YDEGEE in the germline V gene. The CDR3 spans 15 residues. Losses at the gene ends were 0 bases for V and 6 bases for J; bases not matched to a gene: 7. This chain's CDR3 is CASSLVFQGADGYTF. The CDR3 DNA follows: TGTGCCAGCAGCTTGGTCTTCCAGGGGGCAGATGGCTACACCTTC. The whole variable domain, filled in from reference TRBV5-8 and TRBJ1-2, reads EAGVTQSPTHLIKTRGQQATLRCSPISGHTSVYWYQQALGLGLQFLLWYDEGEERNRGNFPPRFSGRQFPNYSSELNVNALELEDSALYLCASSLVFQGADGYTFGSGTRLTVV.

Details on this clone: Relative to the germline gene, one junction end is altered; a read error may explain this. The chain carries TRBV12-3 or TRBV12-4 and TRBJ1-4; no firm D call. This CDR3 has 12 residues. CDR3 DNA: TGTGCCAGCAGTCTCGAATTCGGGCGCCTGATTTTC. This sequence encodes CASSLEFGRLIF.

This chain uses TRBV25-1 with TRBJ1-1; 8 nucleotides agree with TRBD1. Losses at the gene ends were 6 bases for V and 0 bases for J; bases not matched to a gene: 6. The germline gives CDR1 MGHDK, CDR2 SYGVNS. The CDR3 spans 15 residues. CDR3 DNA sequence: TGTGCCAGCAGCCGAGACAGGGGACTGAACACTGAAGCTTTCTTT. Protein: CASSRDRGLNTEAFF. Complete variable domain (other parts from reference TRBV25-1 and TRBJ1-1): EADIYQTPRYLVIGTGKKITLECSQTMGHDKMYWYQQDPGMELHLIHYSYGVNSTEKGDLSSESTVSRIRTEHFPLTLESARPSHTSQYLCASSRDRGLNTEAFFGQGTRLTVV.

The chain recombines TRBV28 with TRBJ1-2, with D perhaps TRBD1 (5 bases). The V end lost 5 bases, the J end lost 6 bases, and 13 bases lay between the germline ends. Per the germline V gene, CDR1 is MDHEN and CDR2 is SYDVKM. This CDR3 region has 13 residues. CDR3 coding DNA: TGTGCCAGCAGTAGGGGTGAGGTAAATGGCTACACCTTC. This encodes CASSRGEVNGYTF.

In DNA, the CDR3 is TGTGCCAGCAGCCCCACTCTGGACACCATATATTTT. Residues: CASSPTLDTIYF. The V gene is TRBV16, the J gene TRBJ1-3; unclear D gene. The V gene lost 4 bases and the J gene lost 8 bases, with 9 bases spanning the gap. The germline V gene encodes CDR1 KGHSY and CDR2 FQNENV. This CDR3 is 12 amino acids long.

The genes are TRBV7-8 and TRBJ2-5; TRBD1 is a possible D gene (6 bases). V lost 4 bases, J lost 4 bases, and 22 bases lay in between. The CDR3 is made up of 17 amino acids. The V gene's germline CDR1 is SGHVS and CDR2 FQNEAQ. CDR3 DNA sequence: TGTGCCAGCAGCTCACGGGACACCGAGAGGGCCGTAGAGACCCAGTACTTC. Residues: CASSSRDTERAVETQYF.

The chain has TRBV11-1 and TRBJ1-1; 7 bases are shared with TRBD1. V lost 1 base, J lost 3 bases, and 2 bases stayed unmatched. Looked up from germline, CDR1 is SGHAT and CDR2 is FQDESV (reference sequence). The length of the CDR3 is 14 residues. This CDR3 reads CASSLGTGHTEAFF. Here the CDR3 DNA reads TGTGCCAGCAGCTTAGGGACAGGCCACACTGAAGCTTTCTTT.